The 15 T cell receptor beta chains below come from one sample, sequenced in a study of beta chain features in type 1 diabetes. Sequenced material consisted of expressed TCRB transcripts (all of the isolated RNA was reverse transcribed). Clones were read by immunoSEQ multiplex PCR, and TCRdb kept only the in-frame ones, dropping some. The sample has some 200,000 clones; 11% are singletons. The sample taken for sequencing was central memory CD4+ T cells from blood. These receptor sequences come from a man aged 18 to 35 in good health.

This clone was counted only a few times. This chain connects TRBV12-5 to TRBJ2-7; 8 bases match TRBD1. The junction had 11 bases not matched to a gene; V was cut back by 7 bases and J by 9 bases. Germline V gene lookup returns CDR1 LGHNT and CDR2 FRNRAP. This CDR3 spans 13 amino acids. CDR3 loop: CASVAQGAGWQYF. Written as DNA, the CDR3 is TGTGCTAGTGTCGCCCAGGGGGCAGGGTGGCAGTACTTC.

This clone was counted a few times. V and J are TRBV30 and TRBJ1-6; 7 bases match TRBD1. CDR1 is GTSNPN and CDR2 is SVGIG in the germline V gene (reference sequence). J lost 6 bases, V lost 4 bases, and 3 bases had no gene match. The CDR3 has 13 amino acids. The CDR3 DNA sequence: TGTGCCTGGACCGCAGGGGGTAATTCACCCCTCCACTTT. It specifies CAWTAGGNSPLHF.

CDR3 residues: CASSHQIRLGDEQYF. The CDR3 DNA reads as TGTGCCAGCAGCCATCAGATAAGGTTAGGAGACGAGCAGTACTTC. This chain links TRBV7-8 with TRBJ2-7; no clear D gene. CDR1 and CDR2 (germline): SGHVS, FQNEAQ. CDR3 length: 15 amino acids. V lost 5 bases and J lost 5, with 19 bases in between. The full variable domain, rest sourced from reference TRBV7-8 and TRBJ2-7, is GAGVSQSPRYKVAKRGQDVALRCDPISGHVSLFWYQQALGQGPEFLTYFQNEAQLDKSGLPSDRFFAERPEGSVSTLKIQRTQQEDSAVYLCASSHQIRLGDEQYFGPGTRLTVT.

This clone was counted many times. The V gene is TRBV27, the J gene TRBJ2-1; D remains unclear. The CDR3 runs to 13 residues. The germline CDR1 and CDR2 sequences are MNHEY and SMNVEV (reference sequence). Between the trimmed V and J ends, which lost 7 bases and 4 bases, there was a span of 11 bases. The CDR3 is CASMRLGYNEQFF. The CDR3 DNA is TGTGCCAGCATGCGGCTGGGTTACAATGAGCAGTTCTTC.

This clone occurred a few times. The genes are TRBV2 and TRBJ2-5; a weak D match, TRBD1 (5 bases). This CDR3 has 14 residues. Germline loops: CDR1 SNHLY, CDR2 FYNNEI. The V end was cut by 4 bases, the J end by 1 base, with 10 bases between. The CDR3 protein is CASSVQVVQETQYF. Written as DNA, the CDR3 is TGTGCCAGCAGTGTACAGGTCGTCCAAGAGACCCAGTACTTC.

This clone showed up just a few times. The chain couples TRBV29-1 to TRBJ2-1; D might be TRBD2 (7 bases). Germline lookup yields CDR1 SQVTM and CDR2 ANQGSEA. The CDR3 has 14 residues. V lost 0 bases and J lost 9, with 15 bases in between. This chain's CDR3 is CSVEDLRGGTEQFF. For the CDR3, the DNA is TGCAGCGTTGAAGATCTAAGGGGGGGCACTGAGCAGTTCTTC.

The sample holds many counts of this clone. V gene TRBV29-1 combines with J gene TRBJ2-1; D is undetermined. There are 12 residues in the CDR3. V lost 4 bases and J lost 0, with 4 bases in between. Germline CDR1 is SQVTM and CDR2 is ANQGSEA. The CDR3 sequence: CSVAVSYNEQFF. CDR3 coding DNA: TGCAGCGTTGCCGTCTCCTACAATGAGCAGTTCTTC.

This clone appeared a few times. The chain is built from TRBV7-2 and TRBJ2-7, with D possibly matching TRBD2 (5 bases). Germline CDR1 SGHTA, CDR2 FQGNSA. V lost 5 bases and J 2 bases, leaving 16 bases between the germline ends. The CDR3 is 15 amino acids. CDR3 nucleotide sequence: TGTGCCAGCAGCCGGGGTGGCGTTCCGACCTACGAGCAGTACTTC. It encodes CASSRGGVPTYEQYF. Drawing the rest from reference TRBV7-2 and TRBJ2-7, the complete variable domain is GAGVSQSPSNKVTEKGKDVELRCDPISGHTALYWYRQSLGQGLEFLIYFQGNSAPDKSGLPSDRFSAERTGGSVSTLTIQRTQQEDSAVYLCASSRGGVPTYEQYFGPGTRLTVT.

This clone has a count of ten or more. V and J are TRBV7-9 and TRBJ2-6; D ambiguous. CDR3 length: 16 amino acids. Trimming stripped 0 bases from V and 4 bases from J, with 10 bases between. Looked up from germline, CDR1 is SEHNR and CDR2 is FQNEAQ (reference sequence). CDR3 sequence (DNA): TGTGCCAGCAGCTTAGCCACCGGGTCGGGGGCCAACGTCCTGACTTTC. Its translation is CASSLATGSGANVLTF.

This clone was observed many times. This rearrangement joins TRBV11-2 to TRBJ2-3; D is perhaps TRBD1 or TRBD2 (5 bases each). V was clipped by 5 bases and J by 1 base, with 10 bases between them. Germline CDR1 and CDR2: SGHAT and FQNNGV. This CDR3 is 14 amino acids long. The CDR3: CASSIWGRTDTQYF. CDR3 in DNA: TGTGCCAGCAGCATCTGGGGACGCACAGATACGCAGTATTTT.

The chain links TRBV6-1 to TRBJ2-7; the match to TRBD2 covers 7 bases. J lost 6 bases, V lost 8 bases, and 10 bases had no gene match. From germline, CDR1 is MNHNS and CDR2 SASEGT. The CDR3 contains 13 residues. In DNA, the CDR3 is TGTGCCAGCGGGAGGGGCGAGTTCCCCGAGCAGTACTTC. Translating it yields CASGRGEFPEQYF.

Only one count was recorded for this clone. This chain links TRBV28 with TRBJ2-1, with TRBD2 identical over 11 bases. CDR1 is MDHEN, CDR2 SYDVKM, per germline. This CDR3 has 15 amino acids. With 5 bases clipped from V and 9 bases from J, the junction kept 9 bases outside the gene matches. In DNA form, the CDR3 reads TGTGCCAGCAGTCCTTCTAGCGGGAGGTGTGTTGAGCAGTTCTTC. Its translation: CASSPSSGRCVEQFF.

This clone was seen a handful of times. CDR3 bases: TGTGCCATCAGTGAGGGGGGGACGGGAAGAGATACGCAGTATTTT. Its translation is CAISEGGTGRDTQYF. V gene TRBV10-3 combines with J gene TRBJ2-3, with D possibly TRBD2 on 6 matching bases. Germline CDR1 ENHRY, CDR2 SYGVKD. The germline V and J ends were trimmed by 2 bases and 5 bases, with 14 bases remaining between them. The CDR3 contains 15 residues.

This clone was seen a handful of times. The chain recombines TRBV5-1 with TRBJ2-7; 9 nucleotides match TRBD1. The CDR3 has 14 amino acids. CDR1 is SGHRS and CDR2 is YFSETQ in the germline V gene. J lost 3 bases, V lost 4 bases, and 5 bases had no gene match. This CDR3 is CASSQRTGDYEQYF. The CDR3 DNA follows: TGCGCCAGCAGCCAAAGGACAGGGGACTACGAGCAGTACTTC.

This rearrangement joins TRBV11-3 to TRBJ2-5; D is uncertain. V was shortened by 1 base and J by 4 bases, with 7 bases between the two germline ends. Germline CDR1 is SGHNT and CDR2 is YENEEA. The CDR3 runs to 13 residues. CDR3 coding DNA: TGTGCCAGCAGCTTAGGGCCCGGAGAGACCCAGTACTTC. Translation: CASSLGPGETQYF. Looking up the rest from reference TRBV11-3 and TRBJ2-5 gives the full variable domain: EAGVVQSPRYKIIEKKQPVAFWCNPISGHNTLYWYLQNLGQGPELLIRYENEEAVDDSQLPKDRFSAERLKGVDSTLKIQPAELGDSAVYLCASSLGPGETQYFGPGTRLLVL.